This TCR beta chain was identified in a study of CD8+CD57+ T cells in acquired aplastic anemia (dated by TCRdb to 2017 to 2018). Regarding the study in general: On average, sorted CD4+ and CD8+ cells yielded about 3 ug of extracted DNA, with a range of about 0.18 to 27.4 ug. Healthy donor samples averaged approximately 10 million reads for CD4+ and 11 million to 13 million for CD8+ cells.

In the study, sorted CD4+ and CD8+ blood T cells from patients with severe aplastic anemia and from healthy subjects underwent deep sequencing of TCR repertoires. Ficoll-Paque density gradient centrifugation was used to isolate peripheral blood mononuclear cells. CD4+ and CD8+ T cells were sorted by FACS or magnetic beads before DNA extraction. V ends up 4 bases short and J 9 bases short, with an unmatched junction base count of 9. The CDR3 holds 15 amino acids from the cysteine to the phenylalanine. The entry retains the CDR3 DNA only, 45 bases that are in frame from base 1. CDR1 and CDR2, looked up from the germline V gene, are KGHDR and SFDVKD. What the authors observed across the whole study: Around 27 CD8+ CDR3 sequences were found in both patients and controls but appeared to be highly expressed in patients and within the immunodominant clones of the patients. CD8+ Simpson's diversity did not differ significantly between patients and healthy controls (P=0.060).

Genomic DNA was used as template for profiling of TCR beta VDJ combinations and CDR3 sequences. An Illumina HiSeq 2000 was used for TCR repertoire sequencing. From the authors' description of their analysis: TRBV/TRBJ rearrangement plots, CDR3 size and DJ length profiles, and Simpson's diversity index were used to assess repertoires. Whichever DNA sequence was most abundant in the deep sequencing data was defined as the immunodominant clone. CDR3 amino acid sequences were checked for sharing across subjects and were also compared against the VDJdb database and published repertoires. TCRdb ran its own pipeline on the public reads, namely fastp trimming at Q25 and MiXCR clone calling, and kept in-frame beta chains. Each CDR3 protein gets just one entry, which takes the most common genes and DNA from the rows behind it. Here the V and J calls rest on TCRdb's processing, not on the authors' analysis. This sample lists a few hundred thousand distinct CDR3 sequences; just under 70% were detected once. Clones ranked in the top ten supply under 4.5% of the sample.

Of note for this clonotype: The specificity of this receptor is unknown. Per-nucleotide qualities are absent, and no much larger clonotype sits a single base away.

This chain is built from TRBV24-1 and TRBJ2-1; 9 of the junction bases match TRBD2. The source is a human donor in good health, serving as a control. Sequencing was performed on sorted CD4+, CD8+, or CD8+CD57+ T cells (not recorded which) from PBMCs. The nucleotide sequence reads TGTGCCACCAGTGAGGCCGGGACTAGCAAGTTTGAGCAGTTCTTC. Its product reads: CATSEAGTSKFEQFF.